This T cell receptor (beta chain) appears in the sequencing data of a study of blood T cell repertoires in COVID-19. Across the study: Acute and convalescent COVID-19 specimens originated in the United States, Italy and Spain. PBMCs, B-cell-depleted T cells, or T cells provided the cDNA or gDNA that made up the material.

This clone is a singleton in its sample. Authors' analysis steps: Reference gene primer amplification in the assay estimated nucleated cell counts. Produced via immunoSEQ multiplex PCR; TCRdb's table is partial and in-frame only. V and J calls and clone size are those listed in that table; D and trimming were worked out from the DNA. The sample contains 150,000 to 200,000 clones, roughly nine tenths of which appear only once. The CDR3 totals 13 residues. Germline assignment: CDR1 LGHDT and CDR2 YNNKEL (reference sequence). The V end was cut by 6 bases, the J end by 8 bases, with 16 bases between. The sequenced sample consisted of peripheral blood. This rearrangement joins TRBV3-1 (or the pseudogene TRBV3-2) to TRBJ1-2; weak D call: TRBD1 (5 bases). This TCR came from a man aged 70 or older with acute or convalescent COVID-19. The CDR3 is CASSHDSPGGYTF. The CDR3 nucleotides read TGTGCCAGCAGTCACGACAGTCCCGGAGGCTACACCTTC.